Below are 8 T cell receptor beta chains sequenced from a single sample in a study of T cell responses to AZD1222 COVID-19 vaccine (TCRdb year 2021). Receptor amplification or capture employed the immunoSEQ multiplex PCR assay. TCRdb took over this immuneACCESS table, retaining in-frame rearrangements with V and J assigned. Such tables are incomplete; in checked studies, under half of the missing clones stem from an unresolved V gene, and the remainder is unexplained. The sample table records approximately 160,000 clones; roughly 94% of these occur just once. Around 0.99% of the sample is taken by the ten largest. Explained via the paper, the time point label denotes: about 28 days (+/-7) after the second vaccine dose. Sample: peripheral blood, taken 28 days after the second AZD1222 dose. The receptors were gathered from an adult who received the AZD1222 COVID-19 vaccine.

V and J are TRBV18 and TRBJ2-3; D is ambiguous. V lost 6 bases and J 0 bases, leaving 13 bases between the germline ends. CDR1 is KGHSH, CDR2 LQKENI, per germline. The CDR3 covers 15 residues. CDR3 amino acids: CASSPGAQSTDTQYF. The CDR3 nucleotides are TGTGCCAGCTCTCCTGGAGCTCAGAGCACAGATACGCAGTATTTT.

The rearrangement joins TRBV5-1 to TRBJ2-2, with 9 nucleotides matching TRBD1. This CDR3 contains 15 residues. The germline V gene has CDR1 SGHRS and CDR2 YFSETQ. The J segment lost 3 bases and the V segment lost 6 bases, leaving 6 bases of the junction unmatched. CDR3 in amino acids: CASKPGQGHTGELFF. DNA of the CDR3: TGCGCCAGCAAACCGGGACAGGGTCACACCGGGGAGCTGTTTTTT.

The chain has TRBV3-1 (or the pseudogene TRBV3-2) and TRBJ2-1; D ambiguous. This CDR3 has 14 residues. The V gene's germline CDR1 is LGHDT and CDR2 YNNKEL (reference sequence). V gave up 0 bases and J gave up 10 bases, with 13 bases separating them. The CDR3 region is CASSQDRGRTEQFF. CDR3 nucleotides: TGTGCCAGCAGCCAAGATCGTGGGCGCACGGAGCAGTTCTTC.

This rearrangement joins TRBV7-8 to TRBJ2-5, with 14 bases lining up with TRBD2. CDR3 length: 16 residues. CDR1 SGHVS and CDR2 FQNEAQ come from the germline V gene. With 0 bases clipped from V and 5 bases from J, the junction kept 2 bases outside the gene matches. The CDR3 bases are TGTGCCAGCAGCTTAGCCAGGACTAGCGGGGGGGAGACCCAGTACTTC. As protein: CASSLARTSGGETQYF.

This rearrangement joins TRBV2 to TRBJ1-6; weak D call: TRBD1 (5 bases). The CDR3 runs 17 residues. The V end was cut by 8 bases, the J end by 9 bases, with 26 bases between. Per germline, CDR1 SNHLY and CDR2 FYNNEI. The CDR3 bases are TGTGCCAGCGCTGGATTCCCCCGGGGGAGCCTTAGTTCACCCCTCCACTTT. It codes for CASAGFPRGSLSSPLHF.

This chain connects TRBV11-1 to TRBJ2-3; D is possibly TRBD1 (6 bases). This CDR3 is 13 amino acids long. V lost 3 bases to trimming and J lost 6 bases, with 10 bases between them. Germline loops: CDR1 SGHAT, CDR2 FQDESV (reference sequence). As DNA, the CDR3 is TGTGCCAGCAGCTTTCGAGGGGGTGATACGCAGTATTTT. This translates into CASSFRGGDTQYF. Complete variable domain (other parts from reference TRBV11-1 and TRBJ2-3): EAEVAQSPRYKITEKSQAVAFWCDPISGHATLYWYRQILGQGPELLVQFQDESVVDDSQLPKDRFSAERLKGVDSTLKIQPAELGDSAMYLCASSFRGGDTQYFGPGTRLTVL.

This clone was recorded a few times. The chain joins TRBV28 to TRBJ1-2, with D maybe TRBD1 (5 bases). This CDR3 is 13 amino acids long. Trimming cost V 10 bases and J 4 bases, with 16 bases left between them. CDR1 and CDR2 (germline): MDHEN, SYDVKM. CDR3 bases: TGTGCCACGATTGGGGGGAAGGGCTATGGCTACACCTTC. The encoded protein is CATIGGKGYGYTF.

V gene TRBV11-2 combines with J gene TRBJ2-7; no clear D. This CDR3 region has 14 residues. Trimming stripped 4 bases from V and 2 bases from J, with 12 bases between. The germline CDR1 and CDR2 sequences are SGHAT and FQNNGV. The CDR3 protein is CASSSRDPPYEQYF. CDR3 coding DNA: TGTGCCAGCAGCTCGAGAGACCCTCCCTACGAGCAGTACTTC.